This T cell receptor (beta chain) was sequenced for a study of T cell changes during pregnancy in multiple sclerosis. Between the trimmed V and J ends, which lost 0 bases and 4 bases, there was a span of 7 bases. Germline CDR1 is GTSNPN and CDR2 is SVGIG (reference sequence). The CDR3 is 14 amino acids. Measured with immunoSEQ multiplex PCR; TCRdb has only the in-frame clones, and not every one. There are some 38,000 clones in the sample; about 90% occur only once, and 0.55% to 0.7% lies in the top ten. The TCR comes from a female donor with multiple sclerosis, enrolled in a pregnancy study. Sequenced here: CD4+ T cells from peripheral blood mononuclear cells, sampled in the second trimester of pregnancy. This chain uses TRBV30 with TRBJ2-6; TRBD1 is a possible D gene (5 bases). This chain's CDR3 is CAWSVGAGANVLTF. The CDR3 DNA reads TGTGCCTGGAGTGTTGGGGCCGGGGCCAACGTCCTGACTTTC.